The rows below give T cell receptor beta chains drawn from one sample of a study of T cell repertoires in ileal Crohn's disease. Profiling relied on immunoSEQ multiplex PCR, and the TCRdb table lists in-frame clones only, not all of them. The data show some 17,000 clones, just over 85% seen once. The sequencing input was ileal tissue. These receptors all stem from an adult with Crohn's disease. CDR3s include the opening cysteine and the closing phenylalanine or tryptophan. D genes are given only for firm matches. Clone size appears in some rows only: once, few, many, or a class for an expanded clone.

>TRBV15|NA|TRBJ1-3|NA
TGTGCCACCAGCCAGGGTCACTCTGGAAACACCATATATTTT
CATSQGHSGNTIYF
>TRBV2|NA|TRBJ2-5|TRBD2
TGTGCCAGCAGTGGGACTAGCGGGATGTCGGGAACAAAATACTTC
CASSGTSGMSGTKYF
>TRBV27|NA|TRBJ2-7|NA
TGTGCCACCAGGGGGGGATTCGGGAACGAGCAGTACTTC
CATRGGFGNEQYF
>TRBV10-3|NA|TRBJ2-7|NA
TGTGCCATCAGTGAGTCGGGGAGACCCTACGAGCAGTACTTC
CAISESGRPYEQYF
>TRBV30|NA|TRBJ2-1|TRBD2
TGTGCCTGGAGCCTAGGACTAGCGGCGGGTGAGCAGTTCTTC
CAWSLGLAAGEQFF
>TRBV19|few|TRBJ2-7|TRBD1
TGTGCCAGTAGTATAGCCAGGGGGTACTACGAGCAGTACTTC
CASSIARGYYEQYF
>TRBV19|NA|TRBJ2-2|NA
TGTGCCAGTAGTATCCGGGACACCGTATCCGGGGAGCTGTTTTTT
CASSIRDTVSGELFF
>TRBV7-9|NA|TRBJ2-3|TRBD2
TGTGCCAGCAGTATAGCGGGTTTGGCCACAGATACGCAGTATTTT
CASSIAGLATDTQYF
>TRBV19|NA|TRBJ2-3|TRBD2
TGTGCCAGTAGTATCGGGGCTAGCGGGAGCACAGATACGCAGTATTTT
CASSIGASGSTDTQYF
>TRBV5-5|NA|TRBJ2-6|TRBD1
TGTGCCAGCAGACCGACCGGGACAGGCTTCTCCTCTGGGGCCAACGTCCTGACTTTC
CASRPTGTGFSSGANVLTF
>TRBV30|once|TRBJ2-3|TRBD2
TGTGCCTGGGGGGGACTAGCGGGAGGCCTTTGGTCCACGCAGTATTTT
CAWGGLAGGLWSTQYF
>TRBV6-5|NA|TRBJ1-5|TRBD1
TGTGCCAGCAGTTACGACAGGGGGCAGCCCCAGCATTTT
CASSYDRGQPQHF
>TRBV19|NA|TRBJ1-3|NA
TGTGCCAGTAGTATAAGCGGCCCCCTCTCTGGAAACACCATATATTTT
CASSISGPLSGNTIYF
>TRBV6-5|once|TRBJ2-1|TRBD2
TGTGCCAGCAGTTCAGCGGGAGAGCGGAAGGGTGAGCAGTTCTTC
CASSSAGERKGEQFF
>TRBV6-1|NA|TRBJ2-1|NA
TGTGCCAGCAGGTGGGGGGATTGGGGCGATGAGCAGTTCTTC
CASRWGDWGDEQFF
>TRBV18|NA|TRBJ2-1|TRBD2
TGTGCCAGCTCAACCCGGGACTACCAGAGCTCCTACAATGAGCAGTTCTTC
CASSTRDYQSSYNEQFF
>TRBV19|NA|TRBJ2-3|TRBD1
TGTGCCAGTAGGTTGGGACAGGGGGCCACAGATACGCAGTATTTT
CASRLGQGATDTQYF
>TRBV5-1|NA|TRBJ2-7|NA
TGCGCCAGCAGCTGGCTGGGGGGGGCTCACTACGAGCAGTACTTC
CASSWLGGAHYEQYF
>TRBV2|NA|TRBJ2-1|TRBD1
TGTGCCACCTCCTACGCAGGGGGCGATAACAATGAGCAGTTCTTC
CATSYAGGDNNEQFF
>TRBV6-1|once|TRBJ1-5|TRBD1
TGTGCCAGCAGTGTAACAGGGACAGGGGGCAATCAGCCCCAGCATTTT
CASSVTGTGGNQPQHF
>TRBV5-1|once|TRBJ2-2|NA
TGCGCCAGCAGGCCGGAGGGCGGGGAGCTGTTTTTT
CASRPEGGELFF
>TRBV6-4|few|TRBJ1-5|NA
TGTGCCAGCGCCGAACAGGCTAATCAGCCCCAGCATTTT
CASAEQANQPQHF
>TRBV23-1|NA|TRBJ1-4|TRBD1
TGCGCCAGCAGTCCACACCGACAGGGTACAACTGAAAAACTGTTTTTT
CASSPHRQGTTEKLFF
>TRBV7-8|NA|TRBJ2-7|NA
TGTGCCAGCAGCTTAGTGGGGGCTAGCCTGGGCGAGCAGTACTTC
CASSLVGASLGEQYF